The T cell receptor (beta chain) under discussion was sequenced for a study of beta chain features in type 1 diabetes. Study-wide results and caveats: Moderate but significant shortening of TCRB CDR3s was recorded in all four CD4+ subsets from Type 1 diabetes patients.

This clone was seen a handful of times. The antigen remains unidentified. The authors took one heparinised blood draw, averaging around 120 mL, from each donor. What was sequenced were expressed TCRB transcripts, since all of the isolated RNA had been reverse transcribed. Method: immunoSEQ multiplex PCR; TCRdb's copy keeps in-frame clones and lacks some. In the table there are 680,000 or so clones, under 15% of which are singletons. The CDR3 runs to 12 residues. The germline gives CDR1 MDHEN, CDR2 SYDVKM. V shed 3 bases and J shed 7 bases, with 9 bases lying between them. The sample taken for sequencing was naive CD4+ T cells from blood. The clonotype comes from a man between 18 and 35 years old with type 1 diabetes. This rearrangement joins TRBV28 to TRBJ1-1, with unresolved D. The CDR3 DNA sequence: TGTGCCAGCAGTTTTGGTAAGCTTGAAGCTTTCTTT. As protein: CASSFGKLEAFF.